Each of the 5 T cell receptor beta chains below was sequenced from the same sample in a study of CD8 T cells in ankylosing spondylitis. Study results and limitations: Blood of patients with ankylosing spondylitis appeared to be characterized by a TCR beta motif of eight highly homologous variants.

These receptors lack a known antigen. TCRdb re-derived calls from the 5' RACE reads in MiXCR, one entry per CDR3 protein. This sample has about 330,000 distinct CDR3 sequences; 6.5% to 10% occur once, and the top ten carry more than 12%. Input material: blood, either unsorted or a sorted T cell fraction (not recorded which). These receptors came from a male donor with ankylosing spondylitis.

This clonotype was recorded a few times. The rearrangement uses TRBV5-1 and TRBJ1-2; D is uncertain. The CDR3 is 14 amino acids. Germline-derived CDR1 and CDR2 are SGHRS and YFSETQ. V shed 5 bases and J shed 2 bases, with 13 bases lying between them. CDR3: CASSYYGRNYGYTF. In DNA, the CDR3 is TGCGCCAGCAGTTACTACGGGAGGAACTATGGCTACACCTTC.

Concerning this clonotype itself: At one end the junction does not follow the germline gene, possibly because of a read error. This chain joins TRBV7-7 and TRBJ2-5; D call uncertain. The CDR3 is made up of 13 amino acids. Germline CDR1 reads SSHAT; CDR2 reads FNYEAQ (reference sequence). CDR3 bases: TGTGCTAGCAGCCCCCACTCCGAAGAGACCCAGTACTTC. This translates into CASSPHSEETQYF.

Ten or more counts support this clonotype. The chain couples TRBV6-2 or TRBV6-3 to TRBJ1-5, with TRBD1 matching over 7 bases. Trimming took 4 bases from V and 1 from J; bases not matched to a gene: 4. This CDR3 spans 15 amino acids. Germline CDR1 and CDR2: MNHEY and SVGEGT. CDR3 loop: CASSSPGQSNQPQHF. In nucleotides, the CDR3 is TGTGCCAGCAGTTCTCCGGGACAGAGCAATCAGCCCCAGCATTTT.

V and J are TRBV18 and TRBJ2-7; D ambiguous. V was clipped by 2 bases and J by 4 bases, with 6 bases between them. The length of the CDR3 is 12 residues. Germline CDR1 KGHSH, CDR2 LQKENI. This CDR3 is CASSPSTYEQYF. The DNA of the CDR3 is TGTGCCAGCTCACCATCTACTTACGAGCAGTACTTC.

This clonotype was observed at least ten times. This sequence joins TRBV5-1 and TRBJ1-1; 7 bases line up with TRBD1. This CDR3 spans 14 amino acids. CDR1 and CDR2 from the germline V gene are SGHRS and YFSETQ. With V trimmed by 2 bases and J by 1 base, 2 bases remained unmatched. This CDR3 reads CASSLQGKNTEAFF. The CDR3 nucleotides read TGCGCCAGCAGCTTACAGGGGAAGAACACTGAAGCTTTCTTT.